A single sample gave rise to the 4 T cell receptor beta chains below, sequenced in a study of T cells in Graves' hyperthyroidism and ophthalmopathy. From RNA transcripts, TCR beta CDR3 regions were amplified. Researchers ran a first-round RT-PCR on the TCR CDR3 using the HTBI primer set. TCRdb ran MiXCR on the multiplex PCR reads and lists one entry per CDR3 protein. In the table there are 650,000 to 750,000 distinct CDR3 sequences, approximately 14% of which are singletons. The material sequenced was blood. These TCRs come from a woman aged 18-35 years with Graves' hyperthyroidism.

This clonotype was recorded a few times. V gene TRBV6-1 combines with J gene TRBJ2-1; D not resolved. The CDR3 length is 12 residues. V lost 8 bases, J lost 2 bases, and 7 bases lay in between. The germline gives CDR1 MNHNS, CDR2 SASEGT. The CDR3 loop is CASCSTYNEQFF. The CDR3 bases are TGTGCCAGCTGCAGTACCTACAATGAGCAGTTCTTC.

This clonotype was recorded at least ten times. The chain has TRBV11-2 and TRBJ2-5; 8 bases line up with TRBD1. The CDR3 runs 13 residues. V lost 5 bases and J lost 4; bases outside the gene matches: 3. CDR1 SGHAT and CDR2 FQNNGV come from the germline V gene. CDR3 sequence reads: CASSPDRAETQYF. The CDR3 coding sequence is TGTGCCAGCAGCCCGGACAGGGCAGAGACCCAGTACTTC.

Many counts were recorded for this clonotype. The CDR3 is CASSREVGADTQYF. The CDR3 DNA is TGTGCCAGCAGCCGTGAGGTAGGCGCAGATACGCAGTATTTT. The chain recombines TRBV4-2 with TRBJ2-3; D gene ambiguous. The germline gives CDR1 LGHNA, CDR2 YNFKEQ. The length of the CDR3 is 14 residues. The ends were cut back, 4 bases at V and 4 bases at J, with 12 bases in the middle.

This clonotype was found many times. This chain uses TRBV11-3 with TRBJ1-6; D gene unclear. Trimming removed 5 bases at V and 13 bases at J, with 21 bases between. Germline V CDR1 and CDR2: SGHNT, YENEEA. There are 15 residues in the CDR3. The CDR3 here is CASSQGGREFPPLHF. CDR3 bases: TGTGCCAGCAGCCAAGGAGGGCGTGAATTTCCCCCCCTCCACTTT.